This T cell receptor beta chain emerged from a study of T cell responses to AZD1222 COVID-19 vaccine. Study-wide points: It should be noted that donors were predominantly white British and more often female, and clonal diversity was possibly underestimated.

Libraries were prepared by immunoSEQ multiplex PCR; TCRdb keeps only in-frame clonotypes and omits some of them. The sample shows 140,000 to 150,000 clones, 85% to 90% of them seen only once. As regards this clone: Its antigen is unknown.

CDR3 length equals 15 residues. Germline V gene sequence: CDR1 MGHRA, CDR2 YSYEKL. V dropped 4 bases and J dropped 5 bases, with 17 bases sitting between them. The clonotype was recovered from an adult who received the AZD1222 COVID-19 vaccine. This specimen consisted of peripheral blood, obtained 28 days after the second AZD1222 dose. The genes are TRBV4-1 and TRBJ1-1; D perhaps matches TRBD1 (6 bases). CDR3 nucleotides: TGCGCCAGCAGCCCCGGAGGGGGAAGAAGGACTGAAGCTTTCTTT. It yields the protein CASSPGGGRRTEAFF.